The 19 T cell receptor beta chains listed next were all sequenced from one sample in a study of T cell repertoires in ileal Crohn's disease. The time point: proximal margin of the surgical specimen (macroscopically non-inflamed). Clones were sequenced by immunoSEQ multiplex PCR, and TCRdb holds only the in-frame ones, with some missing. The table shows thousands of clones, with roughly 78% occurring only once. Material: ileal tissue. These receptors all stem from an adult with Crohn's disease.

The chain couples TRBV5-1 to TRBJ1-1, with unresolved D. The V and J ends lost 0 bases and 4 bases respectively, with 10 bases between them. The germline CDR1 and CDR2 sequences are SGHRS and YFSETQ. This CDR3 comprises 14 residues. The CDR3 sequence: CASSLARKTTEAFF. The CDR3 coding sequence is TGCGCCAGCAGCTTGGCCAGGAAAACCACTGAAGCTTTCTTT.

The genes are TRBV7-9 and TRBJ2-2; maybe TRBD1 (6 bases). Germline V gene sequence: CDR1 SEHNR, CDR2 FQNEAQ (reference sequence). The V end was cut by 8 bases, the J end by 3 bases, with 13 bases between. This CDR3 is built from 14 residues. The CDR3 DNA sequence: TGTGCCAGCGGTCACAGGGCTTACACCGGGGAGCTGTTTTTT. Encoded protein: CASGHRAYTGELFF.

The chain carries TRBV15 and TRBJ1-5; D gene ambiguous. This CDR3 is 12 amino acids long. CDR1 LNHNV and CDR2 YYDKDF come from the germline V gene (reference sequence). The ends were cut back, 8 bases at V and 1 base at J, with 6 bases in the middle. Here the CDR3 DNA reads TGTGCCACCGGGCGAAGCAATCAGCCCCAGCATTTT. It specifies CATGRSNQPQHF.

The chain uses TRBV5-4 and TRBJ2-3; D remains ambiguous. Trimming shortened V by 5 bases and J by 0 bases, and 16 bases separated the two germline ends. Germline V gene sequence: CDR1 SGHNT, CDR2 YYREEE (reference sequence). CDR3 length: 16 amino acids. The CDR3 reads CASSFRERVSTDTQYF. CDR3 DNA: TGTGCCAGCAGTTTTAGGGAAAGGGTCAGCACAGATACGCAGTATTTT.

The chain has TRBV11-3 and TRBJ1-1; D gene uncertain. Germline V gives CDR1 SGHNT, CDR2 YENEEA. Trimming left V 1 base short and J 5 bases short, with 8 bases between. This CDR3 is built from 13 residues. The CDR3 sequence: CASSLGQKTEAFF. The CDR3 nucleotides read TGTGCCAGCAGCTTAGGGCAGAAAACTGAAGCTTTCTTT.

This clone was recorded a few times. This sequence joins TRBV7-2 and TRBJ2-3; 11 bases line up with TRBD1. The CDR3 contains 14 residues. Trimming took 4 bases from V and 8 from J; bases not matched to a gene: 5. Per germline, CDR1 SGHTA and CDR2 FQGNSA. CDR3 in amino acids: CASSSGQGATTQYF. In DNA, the CDR3 is TGTGCCAGCAGCTCCGGACAGGGGGCGACTACGCAGTATTTT.

The chain uses TRBV11-2 and TRBJ2-3, with a tentative D call TRBD2 (6 bases). CDR1 and CDR2 from the germline V gene are SGHAT and FQNNGV. The CDR3 contains 15 residues. Trimming shortened V by 1 base and J by 2 bases, and 10 bases separated the two germline ends. DNA for the CDR3: TGTGCCAGCAGCTTAGCGGGGGACTCCACAGATACGCAGTATTTT. Translating gives CASSLAGDSTDTQYF. Variable domain in full (rest from reference TRBV11-2 and TRBJ2-3): EAGVAQSPRYKIIEKRQSVAFWCNPISGHATLYWYQQILGQGPKLLIQFQNNGVVDDSQLPKDRFSAERLKGVDSTLKIQPAKLEDSAVYLCASSLAGDSTDTQYFGPGTRLTVL.

CDR3 amino acids: CATTGGETQYF. The CDR3 nucleotides read TGTGCCACGACAGGGGGAGAGACCCAGTACTTC. The chain carries TRBV15 and TRBJ2-5, with 9 bases matching TRBD1. V was clipped by 9 bases and J by 4 bases; unmatched bases: 0. Germline V CDR1 and CDR2: LNHNV, YYDKDF (reference sequence). There are 11 residues in the CDR3.

This clone has a handful of counts. The J gene is TRBJ1-6, the V gene TRBV2; D is possibly TRBD1 (5 bases). V was pared by 3 bases and J by 6 bases, with 12 bases between. This CDR3 has 15 amino acids. The germline V gene encodes CDR1 SNHLY and CDR2 FYNNEI. In DNA form, the CDR3 reads TGTGCCAGCAGTGACCAGACAGCGCTTAATTCACCCCTCCACTTT. Protein product: CASSDQTALNSPLHF.

This clone is labeled large. The V and J genes are TRBV7-8 and TRBJ2-7; 9 nucleotides match TRBD2. The CDR3 is made up of 15 amino acids. Trimming took 5 bases from V and 6 from J; bases not matched to a gene: 11. CDR1 SGHVS and CDR2 FQNEAQ come from the germline V gene. For the CDR3, the DNA is TGTGCCAGCAGCGCCGGGGTAGCGGGAGTTGCCGAGCAGTACTTC. Translation: CASSAGVAGVAEQYF.

The rearrangement uses TRBV9 and TRBJ2-3, with D perhaps matching TRBD1 (6 bases). V was cut by 4 bases and J by 0 bases, with 12 bases left in between. CDR1 is SGDLS and CDR2 is YYNGEE in the germline V gene. This CDR3 spans 15 amino acids. CDR3 in DNA: TGTGCCAGCAGCCCTGGGGGCCCTAGCACAGATACGCAGTATTTT. It is translated as CASSPGGPSTDTQYF.

The chain uses TRBV18 and TRBJ1-5; no firm D call. Trimming pared 2 bases from V and 5 bases from J, leaving 7 bases between. There are 13 residues in the CDR3. The V gene's germline CDR1 is KGHSH and CDR2 LQKENI. The chain's CDR3 is CASSPGVDQPQHF. The CDR3 DNA follows: TGTGCCAGCTCACCAGGTGTGGATCAGCCCCAGCATTTT. The whole variable domain, filled in from reference TRBV18 and TRBJ1-5, reads NAGVMQNPRHLVRRRGQEARLRCSPMKGHSHVYWYRQLPEEGLKFMVYLQKENIIDESGMPKERFSAEFPKEGPSILRIQQVVRGDSAAYFCASSPGVDQPQHFGDGTRLSIL.

This chain links TRBV6-5 with TRBJ1-2; 8 bases align to TRBD1. CDR1 is MNHEY, CDR2 SVGAGI, per germline. This CDR3 region has 12 residues. V lost 5 bases, J lost 7 bases, and 3 bases stayed unmatched. As DNA, the CDR3 is TGTGCCAGCAGTCGGACAGGGTTTGGCTACACCTTC. Its protein product is CASSRTGFGYTF.

This clone was seen only once. The V call is TRBV15, the J call TRBJ1-1, with no clear D. Looked up from germline, CDR1 is LNHNV and CDR2 is YYDKDF (reference sequence). The V end was cut by 0 bases, the J end by 2 bases, with 7 bases between. This CDR3 is built from 14 residues. The CDR3 nucleotides are TGTGCCACCAGCAGAGATATAACAAACACTGAAGCTTTCTTT. Encoded protein: CATSRDITNTEAFF.

The chain recombines TRBV5-1 with TRBJ1-2, with D uncertain. Per germline, CDR1 SGHRS and CDR2 YFSETQ. This CDR3 has 16 residues. Trimming left V 0 bases short and J 2 bases short, with 14 bases between. The CDR3 sequence: CASSLGHTQTNYGYTF. Here the CDR3 DNA reads TGCGCCAGCAGCTTGGGCCACACACAAACAAACTATGGCTACACCTTC.

The V and J genes are TRBV2 and TRBJ2-3, with D possibly being TRBD1 or TRBD2 (5 bases each). CDR1 is SNHLY and CDR2 is FYNNEI in the germline V gene. The CDR3 has 13 residues. Trimming removed 6 bases from V and 3 bases from J, with 10 bases in between. The CDR3 sequence: CASSRDATDTQYF. CDR3 in DNA: TGTGCCAGCAGCCGGGACGCAACAGATACGCAGTATTTT.

This clone was counted only a few times. V and J are TRBV21-1 and TRBJ2-2. TRBV21-1 is a pseudogene segment. There are 12 residues in the CDR3. CDR3 bases: TGTGCCAGCAGCAACAACACCGGGGAGCTGTTTTTT. It is translated as CASSNNTGELFF.

The chain has TRBV6-1 and TRBJ1-5; perhaps TRBD1 as D (5 bases). The V gene lost 7 bases and the J gene lost 3 bases, with 13 bases spanning the gap. Germline V gives CDR1 MNHNS, CDR2 SASEGT. CDR3 length: 14 residues. CDR3 sequence (DNA): TGTGCCAGCAATATACAGGCCAACAATCAGCCCCAGCATTTT. Translation: CASNIQANNQPQHF.

The rearrangement uses TRBV21-1 and TRBJ2-4; the D call in the table, TRBD1, was not verified against the DNA. TRBV21-1 is noted as a pseudogene. The CDR3 contains 16 residues. CDR3 amino acids: CASSKITAGVKNIQYF. The CDR3 bases are TGTGCCAGCAGCAAAATCACGGCAGGGGTCAAAAACATTCAGTACTTC.